What follows are 2 T cell receptor beta chains derived from one specimen sequenced in a study of T-cell memory formation after mild COVID-19. A single record per CDR3 protein comes from TCRdb applying MiXCR to the 5' RACE reads. The sample has about 340,000 distinct CDR3 sequences; 20% to 25% are singletons. Source material: PBMCs or a T cell subset sorted from them (not recorded which). The receptors were gathered from a man younger than 35 who had mild COVID-19 (a few samples of this study predate the infection). Cell type and time point are not known.

This clonotype has ten or more counts. This chain links TRBV28 with TRBJ1-1; weak D call: TRBD1 (6 bases). The CDR3 extends over 11 amino acids. Trimming pared 10 bases from V and 10 bases from J, leaving 16 bases between. Germline CDR1 and CDR2: MDHEN and SYDVKM. The CDR3 loop is CAIRGRWGAFF. CDR3 in DNA: TGTGCCATCAGGGGCCGTTGGGGAGCTTTCTTT.

This clonotype was picked up a small number of times. Here the CDR3 DNA reads TGTGCCAGCAGTTACCAGGGCAGCTATGGCTACACCTTC. Its protein is CASSYQGSYGYTF. The J gene is TRBJ1-2, the V gene TRBV6-5; D may be TRBD1 (5 bases). The V end was cut by 2 bases, the J end by 4 bases, with 8 bases between. The CDR3 loop spans 13 amino acids. In germline, CDR1 is MNHEY, CDR2 SVGAGI.